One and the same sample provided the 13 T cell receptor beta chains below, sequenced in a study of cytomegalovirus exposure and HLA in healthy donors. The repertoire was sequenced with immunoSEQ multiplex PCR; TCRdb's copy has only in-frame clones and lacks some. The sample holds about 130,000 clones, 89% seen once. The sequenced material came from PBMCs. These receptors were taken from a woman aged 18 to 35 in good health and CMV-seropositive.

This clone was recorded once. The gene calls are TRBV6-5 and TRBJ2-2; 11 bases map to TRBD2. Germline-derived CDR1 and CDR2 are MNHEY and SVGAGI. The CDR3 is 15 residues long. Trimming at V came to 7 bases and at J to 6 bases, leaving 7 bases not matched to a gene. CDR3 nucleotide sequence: TGTGCCAGCACCTCCATAGCGGGGGGGCCCGGGGAGCTGTTTTTT. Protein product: CASTSIAGGPGELFF.

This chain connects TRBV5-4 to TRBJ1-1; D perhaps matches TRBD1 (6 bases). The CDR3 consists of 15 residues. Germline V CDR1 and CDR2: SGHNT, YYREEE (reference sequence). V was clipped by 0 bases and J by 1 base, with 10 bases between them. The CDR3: CASSLGGQGNTEAFF. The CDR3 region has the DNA TGTGCCAGCAGCTTGGGGGGGCAGGGGAACACTGAAGCTTTCTTT.

CDR3 DNA sequence: TGTGCCAGCAGCGTAGGGAGTAGCGGGGGGGCTAACACCGGGGAGCTGTTTTTT. This codes for CASSVGSSGGANTGELFF. The rearrangement uses TRBV9 and TRBJ2-2; 11 nucleotides align to TRBD2. This CDR3 has 18 residues. Per germline, CDR1 SGDLS and CDR2 YYNGEE. The V segment lost 0 bases and the J segment 2 bases; nucleotides outside the gene matches: 6.

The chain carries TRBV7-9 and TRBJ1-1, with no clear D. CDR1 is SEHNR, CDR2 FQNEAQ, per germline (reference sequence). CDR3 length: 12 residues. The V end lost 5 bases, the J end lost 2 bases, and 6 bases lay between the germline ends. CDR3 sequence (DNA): TGTGCCAGCAGCCTATCCAACACTGAAGCTTTCTTT. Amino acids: CASSLSNTEAFF.

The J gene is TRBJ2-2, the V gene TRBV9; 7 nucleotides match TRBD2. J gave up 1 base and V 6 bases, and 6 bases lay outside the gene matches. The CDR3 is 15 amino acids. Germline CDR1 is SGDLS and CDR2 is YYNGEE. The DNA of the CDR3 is TGTGCCAGCACACTCGGCGGGGGGAACACCGGGGAGCTGTTTTTT. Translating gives CASTLGGGNTGELFF.

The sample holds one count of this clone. The CDR3 protein is CASSFMYDSTYEQYF. CDR3 DNA sequence: TGCGCCAGCAGCTTTATGTACGACAGTACCTACGAGCAGTACTTC. V usage is TRBV5-1 and J usage is TRBJ2-7; D perhaps matches TRBD1 (5 bases). The CDR3 spans 15 residues. Germline-derived CDR1 and CDR2 are SGHRS and YFSETQ. The V gene lost 2 bases and the J gene lost 2 bases, with 14 bases spanning the gap.

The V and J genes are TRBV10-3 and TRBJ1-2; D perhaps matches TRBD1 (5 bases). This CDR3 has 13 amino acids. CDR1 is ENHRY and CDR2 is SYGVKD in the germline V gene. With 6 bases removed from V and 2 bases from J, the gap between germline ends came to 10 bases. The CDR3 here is CAISRDLNYGYTF. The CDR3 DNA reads TGTGCCATCAGCAGGGACTTAAACTATGGCTACACCTTC.

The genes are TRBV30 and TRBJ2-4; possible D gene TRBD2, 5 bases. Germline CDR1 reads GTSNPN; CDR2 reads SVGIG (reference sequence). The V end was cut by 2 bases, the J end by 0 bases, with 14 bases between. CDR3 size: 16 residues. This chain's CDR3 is CAWSWRNLVAKNIQYF. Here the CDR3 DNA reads TGTGCCTGGAGTTGGAGGAACCTGGTAGCCAAAAACATTCAGTACTTC. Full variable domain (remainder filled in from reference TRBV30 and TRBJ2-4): SQTIHQWPATLVQPVGSPLSLECTVEGTSNPNLYWYRQAAGRGLQLLFYSVGIGQISSEVPQNLSASRPQDRQFILSSKKLLLSDSGFYLCAWSWRNLVAKNIQYFGAGTRLSVL.

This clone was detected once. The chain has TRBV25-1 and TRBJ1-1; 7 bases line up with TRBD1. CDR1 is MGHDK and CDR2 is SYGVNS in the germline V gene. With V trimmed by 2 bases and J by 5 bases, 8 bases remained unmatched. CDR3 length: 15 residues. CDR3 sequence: CASSEKNRGRTEAFF. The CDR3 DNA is TGTGCCAGCAGTGAAAAAAACAGGGGACGAACTGAAGCTTTCTTT.

The CDR3 loop reads CASSPKNRGRPGYGYTF. In DNA, the CDR3 is TGTGCCAGCAGCCCAAAGAACAGGGGGCGCCCGGGCTATGGCTACACCTTC. V usage is TRBV27 and J usage is TRBJ1-2; TRBD1 aligns across 9 bases. The germline CDR1 and CDR2 sequences are MNHEY and SMNVEV (reference sequence). V lost 6 bases to trimming and J lost 4 bases; unmatched junction nucleotides: 15. The CDR3 runs to 17 residues.

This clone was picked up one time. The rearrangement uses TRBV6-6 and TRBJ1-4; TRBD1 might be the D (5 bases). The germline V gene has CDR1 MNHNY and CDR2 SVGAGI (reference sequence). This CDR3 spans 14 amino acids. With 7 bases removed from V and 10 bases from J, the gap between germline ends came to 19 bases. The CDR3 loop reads CASTVEVSGGKLFF. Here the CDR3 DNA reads TGTGCCAGCACGGTGGAAGTTTCCGGGGGAAAACTGTTTTTT.

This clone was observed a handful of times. The CDR3 loop reads CASSLAGHYEQYF. In DNA form, the CDR3 reads TGTGCCAGCAGCTTAGCGGGGCACTACGAGCAGTACTTC. The V and J genes are TRBV7-2 and TRBJ2-7; D may be TRBD1 (5 bases). V was trimmed by 0 bases and J by 3 bases, leaving 6 bases between them. There are 13 residues in the CDR3. The germline CDR1 and CDR2 sequences are SGHTA and FQGNSA. The full variable domain, completed using reference TRBV7-2 and TRBJ2-7, is GAGVSQSPSNKVTEKGKDVELRCDPISGHTALYWYRQSLGQGLEFLIYFQGNSAPDKSGLPSDRFSAERTGGSVSTLTIQRTQQEDSAVYLCASSLAGHYEQYFGPGTRLTVT.

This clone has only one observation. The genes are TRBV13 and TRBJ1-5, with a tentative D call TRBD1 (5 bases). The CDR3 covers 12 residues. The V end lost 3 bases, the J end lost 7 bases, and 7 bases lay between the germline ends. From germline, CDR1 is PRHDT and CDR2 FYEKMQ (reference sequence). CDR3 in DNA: TGTGCCAGCAGCTTGCAGGGACAGCCCCAGCATTTT. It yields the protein CASSLQGQPQHF.